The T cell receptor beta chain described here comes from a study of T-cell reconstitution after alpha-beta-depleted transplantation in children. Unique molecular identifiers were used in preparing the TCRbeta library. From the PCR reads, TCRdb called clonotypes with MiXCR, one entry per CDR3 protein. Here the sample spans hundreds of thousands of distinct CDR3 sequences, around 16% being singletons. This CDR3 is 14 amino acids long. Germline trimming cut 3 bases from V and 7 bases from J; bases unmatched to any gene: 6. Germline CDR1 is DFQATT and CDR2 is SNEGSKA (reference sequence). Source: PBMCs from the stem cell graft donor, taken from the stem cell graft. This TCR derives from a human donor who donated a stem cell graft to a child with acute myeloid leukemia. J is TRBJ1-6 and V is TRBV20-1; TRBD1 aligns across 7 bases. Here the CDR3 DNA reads TGCAGTGCTAGTCCTCAGGGGGGCAATTCACCCCTCCACTTT. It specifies CSASPQGGNSPLHF.